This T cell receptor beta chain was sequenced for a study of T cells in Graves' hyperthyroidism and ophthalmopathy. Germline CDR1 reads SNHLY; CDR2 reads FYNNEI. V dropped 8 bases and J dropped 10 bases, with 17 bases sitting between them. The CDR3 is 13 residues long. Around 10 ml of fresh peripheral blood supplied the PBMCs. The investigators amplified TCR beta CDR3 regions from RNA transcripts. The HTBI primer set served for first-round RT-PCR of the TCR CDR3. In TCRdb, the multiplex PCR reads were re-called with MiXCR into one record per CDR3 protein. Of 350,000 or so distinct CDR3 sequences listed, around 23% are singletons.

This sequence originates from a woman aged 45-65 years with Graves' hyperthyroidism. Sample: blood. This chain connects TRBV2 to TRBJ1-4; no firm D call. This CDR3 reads CASRPPGSGKLFF. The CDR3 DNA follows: TGTGCCAGCCGCCCCCCCGGTTCCGGAAAACTGTTTTTT.